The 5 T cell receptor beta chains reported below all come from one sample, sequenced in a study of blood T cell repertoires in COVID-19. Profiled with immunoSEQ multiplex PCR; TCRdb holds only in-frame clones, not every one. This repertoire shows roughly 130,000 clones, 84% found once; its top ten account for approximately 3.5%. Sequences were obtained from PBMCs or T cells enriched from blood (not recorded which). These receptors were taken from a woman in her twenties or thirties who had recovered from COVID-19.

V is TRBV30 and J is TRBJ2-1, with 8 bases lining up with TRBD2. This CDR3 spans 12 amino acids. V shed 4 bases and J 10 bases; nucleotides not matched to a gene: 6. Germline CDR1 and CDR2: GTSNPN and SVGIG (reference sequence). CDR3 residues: CAWKPLAGEQFF. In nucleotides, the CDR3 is TGTGCCTGGAAACCGTTAGCGGGGGAGCAGTTCTTC.

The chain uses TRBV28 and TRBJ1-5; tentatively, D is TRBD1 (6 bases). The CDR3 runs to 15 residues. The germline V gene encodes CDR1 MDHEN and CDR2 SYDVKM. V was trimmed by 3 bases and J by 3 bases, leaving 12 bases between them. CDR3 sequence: CASSFRGAHNQPQHF. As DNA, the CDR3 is TGTGCCAGCAGTTTTCGGGGGGCCCACAATCAGCCCCAGCATTTT.

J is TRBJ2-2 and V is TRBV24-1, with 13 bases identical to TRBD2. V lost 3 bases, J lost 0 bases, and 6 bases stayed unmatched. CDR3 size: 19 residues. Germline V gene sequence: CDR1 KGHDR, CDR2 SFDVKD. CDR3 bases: TGTGCCACCAGTGATCCGGGGACTAGCGGGACCTCGAACACCGGGGAGCTGTTTTTT. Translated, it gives CATSDPGTSGTSNTGELFF.

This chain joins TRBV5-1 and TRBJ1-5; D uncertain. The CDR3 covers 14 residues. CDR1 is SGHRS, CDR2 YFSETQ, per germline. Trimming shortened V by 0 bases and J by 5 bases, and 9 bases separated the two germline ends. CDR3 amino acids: CASSLEWGDQPQHF. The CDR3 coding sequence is TGCGCCAGCAGCTTGGAGTGGGGAGATCAGCCCCAGCATTTT.

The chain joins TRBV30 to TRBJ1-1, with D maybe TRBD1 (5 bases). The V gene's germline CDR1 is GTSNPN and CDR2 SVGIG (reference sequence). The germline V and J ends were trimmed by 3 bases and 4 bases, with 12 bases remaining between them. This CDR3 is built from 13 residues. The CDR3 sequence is CAWSSWGVTEAFF. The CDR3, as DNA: TGTGCCTGGAGCTCCTGGGGGGTCACTGAAGCTTTCTTT.